What follows are 31 T cell receptor beta chains derived from one specimen sequenced in a study of vaccination and CD4 T cells after COVID-19. Antigens for these TCRs are unknown. Cultured CD4+ T cell DNA underwent sequencing with the Oncomine TCR Beta short-read assay. One entry per CDR3 protein, called by TCRdb with MiXCR from the PCR reads. Among tens of thousands of distinct CDR3 sequences listed, 44% were seen once. Described treatment: roughly nine-day PBMC culture with coronavirus spike peptide pools or control peptides (ViraFEST assay). Sample: CD4+ T cells from blood, cultured in vitro, taken before SARS-CoV-2 vaccination. The receptors here all came from a human donor who received a COVID-19 vaccine.

The V call is TRBV4-1, the J call TRBJ2-3; 8 bases align to TRBD1. Germline lookup yields CDR1 MGHRA and CDR2 YSYEKL. Trimming removed 0 bases from V and 2 bases from J; junction bases left unmatched: 13. The CDR3 extends over 19 amino acids. As DNA, the CDR3 is TGCGCCAGCAGCCAAGAACCGACTCTGACAGGGGATCTCACAGATACGCAGTATTTT. As protein: CASSQEPTLTGDLTDTQYF.

This chain connects TRBV7-2 to TRBJ2-7; D may correspond to TRBD1 or TRBD2 (6 bases each). Germline values: CDR1 SGHTA, CDR2 FQGNSA. The V and J ends lost 2 bases and 4 bases respectively, with 15 bases between them. The CDR3 is made up of 15 amino acids. The CDR3 bases are TGTGCCAGCAGCTTATGGAGCAGGGGAGGTTACGAGCAGTACTTC. Translating gives CASSLWSRGGYEQYF.

This clonotype has a handful of counts. The rearrangement links TRBV19 to TRBJ1-3; D perhaps matches TRBD1 (5 bases). V dropped 2 bases and J dropped 2 bases, with 13 bases sitting between them. The CDR3 runs 16 residues. Germline CDR1 is LNHDA and CDR2 is SQIVND (reference sequence). The CDR3 bases are TGTGCCAGTAGTATACGATTGGGACGTGCTGGAAACACCATATATTTT. This gives the protein CASSIRLGRAGNTIYF.

The V gene is TRBV2, the J gene TRBJ2-5, with 10 positions matching TRBD2. The CDR3 sequence is 13 residues long. The germline gives CDR1 SNHLY, CDR2 FYNNEI. J lost 5 bases, V lost 10 bases, and 7 bases had no gene match. This CDR3 reads CAIIAGGRETQYF. The CDR3 DNA follows: TGTGCCATCATAGCGGGGGGTCGGGAGACCCAGTACTTC. The variable domain in full, with the rest retrieved from reference TRBV2 and TRBJ2-5, is EPEVTQTPSHQVTQMGQEVILRCVPISNHLYFYWYRQILGQKVEFLVSFYNNEISEKSEIFDDQFSVERPDGSNFTLKIRSTKLEDSAMYFCAIIAGGRETQYFGPGTRLLVL.

The V gene is TRBV28, the J gene TRBJ2-3; 7 nucleotides align to TRBD2. The J segment lost 0 bases and the V segment lost 2 bases, leaving 8 bases of the junction unmatched. CDR1 is MDHEN, CDR2 SYDVKM, per germline. The CDR3 runs to 17 residues. CDR3 amino acids: CASSLRGGGSSTDTQYF. The CDR3 DNA reads TGTGCCAGCAGTTTAAGAGGCGGCGGGAGCAGCACAGATACGCAGTATTTT.

This clonotype was counted once. The chain combines TRBV24-1 with TRBJ1-2, with D possibly TRBD1 on 6 matching bases. This CDR3 has 14 residues. Trimming pared 3 bases from V and 2 bases from J, leaving 9 bases between. Germline V gene sequence: CDR1 KGHDR, CDR2 SFDVKD. The CDR3 sequence: CATSDKQGNYGYTF. The CDR3 DNA sequence: TGTGCCACCAGTGATAAGCAGGGGAACTATGGCTACACCTTC.

The chain couples TRBV24-1 to TRBJ1-5; tentative D call: TRBD1 (5 bases). Germline V CDR1 and CDR2: KGHDR, SFDVKD. The ends were cut back, 3 bases at V and 0 bases at J, with 11 bases in the middle. The CDR3 runs 16 residues. The DNA for the CDR3 is TGTGCCACCAGTGATCCGGGACGGGATAGCAATCAGCCCCAGCATTTT. Protein: CATSDPGRDSNQPQHF.

CDR3 DNA sequence: TGTGCCAGCACCCTAAGCTCTAGCACAGATGAGCAGTTCTTC. It yields the protein CASTLSSSTDEQFF. The chain joins TRBV7-9 to TRBJ2-1; D is possibly TRBD2 (5 bases). The V and J ends lost 7 bases and 8 bases respectively, with 18 bases between them. This CDR3 is built from 14 residues. In germline, CDR1 is SEHNR, CDR2 FQNEAQ (reference sequence).

V is TRBV7-3 and J is TRBJ2-2; TRBD1 is a possible D gene (6 bases). CDR1 and CDR2 from the germline V gene are SGHTA and FQGTGA. Trimming left V 5 bases short and J 5 bases short, with 15 bases between. This CDR3 is built from 15 residues. Here the CDR3 reads CASSATGIQTGELFF. CDR3 coding DNA: TGTGCCAGCAGCGCAACAGGGATCCAAACCGGGGAGCTGTTTTTT.

The chain couples TRBV7-3 to TRBJ2-4; 8 bases are a match to TRBD2. The V and J ends lost 3 bases and 9 bases, in that order; junction bases with no gene match: 13. Germline values: CDR1 SGHTA, CDR2 FQGTGA. The CDR3 is 16 residues long. This CDR3 is CASSLASSGGTSIQYF. CDR3 nucleotides: TGTGCCAGCAGCTTGGCGTCGAGCGGGGGCACGAGCATTCAGTACTTC.

The chain carries TRBV7-2 and TRBJ2-4, with 8 bases aligning to TRBD2. The CDR3 runs 16 residues. V shed 5 bases, J shed 8 bases, and the junction held 14 bases outside the gene matches. Germline CDR1 and CDR2: SGHTA and FQGNSA. The CDR3 protein is CASSPYRGGPGDIQYF. The CDR3 nucleotides are TGTGCCAGCAGCCCATATCGGGGGGGGCCCGGGGACATTCAGTACTTC. Together with reference TRBV7-2 and TRBJ2-4, the CDR3 gives the full variable domain: GAGVSQSPSNKVTEKGKDVELRCDPISGHTALYWYRQSLGQGLEFLIYFQGNSAPDKSGLPSDRFSAERTGGSVSTLTIQRTQQEDSAVYLCASSPYRGGPGDIQYFGAGTRLSVL.

The rearrangement joins TRBV6-1 to TRBJ2-2; D uncertain. Germline CDR1 MNHNS, CDR2 SASEGT. The V end was cut by 4 bases, the J end by 4 bases, with 7 bases between. The CDR3 runs to 13 residues. The CDR3 region has the DNA TGTGCCAGCAGTGTGCTTTTCACCGGGGAGCTGTTTTTT. It codes for CASSVLFTGELFF.

This clonotype was counted a few times. The rearrangement uses TRBV5-4 and TRBJ1-2, with D perhaps TRBD1 (6 bases). The length of the CDR3 is 14 residues. Germline V gene sequence: CDR1 SGHNT, CDR2 YYREEE (reference sequence). Trimming cost V 9 bases and J 1 base, with 16 bases left between them. The CDR3 DNA sequence: TGTGCCATGACCGGACAGCAAAATAACTATGGCTACACCTTC. Protein: CAMTGQQNNYGYTF.

The rearrangement joins TRBV20-1 to TRBJ2-5, with D perhaps being TRBD1 or TRBD2 (5 bases each). Per the germline V gene, CDR1 is DFQATT and CDR2 is SNEGSKA (reference sequence). Trimming removed 2 bases from V and 7 bases from J, with 17 bases in between. This CDR3 region has 14 residues. DNA for the CDR3: TGCAGTGCTAGACGGGACGCCAGAGGAACGACCCAGTACTTC. Its translation: CSARRDARGTTQYF.

The chain recombines TRBV6-5 with TRBJ2-5; no reliable D call. This CDR3 has 17 residues. Between the trimmed V and J ends, which lost 2 bases and 4 bases, there was a span of 20 bases. The germline V gene has CDR1 MNHEY and CDR2 SVGAGI. CDR3 sequence reads: CASSYRVVPWARETQYF. The CDR3 DNA sequence: TGTGCCAGCAGTTACCGCGTGGTCCCGTGGGCGCGAGAGACCCAGTACTTC.

The chain couples TRBV14 to TRBJ1-2; no reliable D call. Germline CDR1 and CDR2: SGHDN and FVKESK. The CDR3 consists of 13 residues. Trimming took 3 bases from V and 6 from J, leaving 11 bases between them. CDR3 sequence (DNA): TGTGCCAGCAGCCAGACCTCAGCAGATGGCTACACCTTC. This codes for CASSQTSADGYTF.

The CDR3 sequence: CASSMWTGLNYGYTF. CDR3 bases: TGTGCCAGTAGTATGTGGACAGGCCTTAACTATGGCTACACCTTC. The chain carries TRBV19 and TRBJ1-2; TRBD1 aligns across 7 bases. Trimming cost V 3 bases and J 1 base; bases outside gene matches: 5. The CDR3 is 15 residues long. CDR1 LNHDA and CDR2 SQIVND come from the germline V gene (reference sequence).

The chain employs TRBV2 and TRBJ2-5, with unresolved D. The V end lost 6 bases, the J end lost 1 base, and 12 bases lay between the germline ends. Germline V gene data show CDR1 as SNHLY and CDR2 as FYNNEI. The length of the CDR3 is 14 residues. CDR3 residues: CASRSMRLQETQYF. The CDR3 region has the DNA TGTGCCAGCAGGTCGATGAGGCTCCAAGAGACCCAGTACTTC.

This clonotype appeared a few times. J is TRBJ2-5 and V is TRBV6-5, with 7 bases identical to TRBD1. The germline V gene encodes CDR1 MNHEY and CDR2 SVGAGI. This CDR3 comprises 13 residues. Unmatched junction bases numbered 2, after V lost 4 bases and J lost 3 bases. The CDR3 protein is CASSSGTEETQYF. The CDR3 DNA reads as TGTGCCAGCAGTTCTGGGACAGAAGAGACCCAGTACTTC.

The table lists this clonotype with a few counts. The chain carries TRBV20-1 and TRBJ1-2, with D possibly TRBD1 on 6 matching bases. This CDR3 spans 13 amino acids. Looked up from germline, CDR1 is DFQATT and CDR2 is SNEGSKA (reference sequence). V lost 1 base and J lost 4, with 10 bases in between. The CDR3 bases are TGCAGTGCTAGAGTGGGGGGCACCTATGGCTACACCTTC. Its translation is CSARVGGTYGYTF.

V gene TRBV19 combines with J gene TRBJ1-6; 10 nucleotides agree with TRBD1. The CDR3 loop spans 14 amino acids. Germline-derived CDR1 and CDR2 are LNHDA and SQIVND (reference sequence). V trimming: 5 bases; J trimming: 9 bases; junction bases outside the gene matches: 4. CDR3 DNA: TGTGCCAGTAGTCCTCGGGACAGGGGTTCACCCCTCCACTTT. This encodes CASSPRDRGSPLHF.

This clonotype was observed a few times. One end of the junction fails to match germline, which may point to a read error. The V and J genes are TRBV20-1 and TRBJ2-7; no definite D call. CDR3 length: 11 residues. Germline V CDR1 and CDR2: DFQATT, SNEGSKA (reference sequence). Written as DNA, the CDR3 is TGCAGTGCTAGAGATCTGGCCCCTCGGGACTTC. Its translation is CSARDLAPRDF.

V gene TRBV18 combines with J gene TRBJ2-3; 7 bases map to TRBD1. Germline trimming cut 4 bases from V and 4 bases from J; bases unmatched to any gene: 2. In germline, CDR1 is KGHSH, CDR2 LQKENI. The CDR3 runs 13 residues. CDR3 bases: TGTGCCAGCTCACGACAGGGAGCAGATACGCAGTATTTT. Translating gives CASSRQGADTQYF.

V gene TRBV6-5 combines with J gene TRBJ2-5, with D perhaps matching TRBD1 (5 bases). This CDR3 has 16 amino acids. Trimming stripped 3 bases from V and 4 bases from J, with 18 bases between. Germline lookup yields CDR1 MNHEY and CDR2 SVGAGI. The CDR3 is CASSYTRQGLPETQYF. CDR3 DNA: TGTGCCAGCAGTTATACGCGGCAGGGTTTACCAGAGACCCAGTACTTC.

This clonotype showed up just once. The chain recombines TRBV5-5 with TRBJ1-2; D is ambiguous. Trimming took off 0 bases at V and 4 bases at J, with 4 bases between the two ends. This CDR3 is built from 12 residues. Germline V gene lookup returns CDR1 SGHKS and CDR2 YYEKEE (reference sequence). This CDR3 is CASSLEGYGYTF. CDR3 sequence (DNA): TGTGCCAGCAGCTTGGAAGGCTATGGCTACACCTTC.

This chain links TRBV27 with TRBJ1-1, with 7 bases that match TRBD1. V gave up 6 bases and J gave up 5 bases; unmatched junction bases: 9. CDR1 MNHEY and CDR2 SMNVEV come from the germline V gene (reference sequence). The CDR3 contains 14 residues. The CDR3 loop reads CASSHGQARTEAFF. Here the CDR3 DNA reads TGTGCCAGCAGCCACGGACAGGCCCGGACTGAAGCTTTCTTT.

This clonotype qualifies as medium-sized. The chain links TRBV11-3 to TRBJ1-2; possible D gene TRBD1, 6 bases. The germline V and J ends were trimmed by 5 bases and 0 bases, with 16 bases remaining between them. The germline CDR1 and CDR2 sequences are SGHNT and YENEEA. This CDR3 has 16 residues. The CDR3 region has the DNA TGTGCCAGCAGCACCCTCAACAGGGTTGCTAACTATGGCTACACCTTC. This translates into CASSTLNRVANYGYTF.

The rearrangement joins TRBV5-1 to TRBJ1-5; D not certain. The CDR3 is 16 residues long. V dropped 1 base and J dropped 7 bases, with 18 bases sitting between them. The V gene's germline CDR1 is SGHRS and CDR2 YFSETQ. This chain's CDR3 is CASSLLPPLGGQPQHF. The CDR3, as DNA: TGCGCCAGCAGCTTGCTCCCGCCGCTGGGAGGACAGCCCCAGCATTTT.

The chain has TRBV20-1 and TRBJ2-3; D is undetermined. The length of the CDR3 is 13 residues. Looked up from germline, CDR1 is DFQATT and CDR2 is SNEGSKA (reference sequence). V lost 1 base and J lost 1, with 6 bases in between. The CDR3 sequence: CSARGAGTDTQYF. CDR3 nucleotides: TGCAGTGCTAGAGGAGCCGGCACAGATACGCAGTATTTT.

The gene calls are TRBV11-3 and TRBJ1-3; tentative D call: TRBD1 (5 bases). In germline, CDR1 is SGHNT, CDR2 YENEEA. The V end lost 4 bases, the J end lost 0 bases, and 7 bases lay between the germline ends. The CDR3 covers 14 residues. In DNA form, the CDR3 reads TGTGCCAGCAGCTCAGGGAACTCTGGAAACACCATATATTTT. Translation: CASSSGNSGNTIYF.

This chain joins TRBV10-3 and TRBJ2-3; a possible D gene is TRBD2 (5 bases). V lost 7 bases to trimming and J lost 0 bases, with 11 bases between them. This CDR3 is 14 amino acids long. Germline V gene data show CDR1 as ENHRY and CDR2 as SYGVKD. The CDR3 DNA reads as TGTGCCATCACAGCGGCCCCTAGCACAGATACGCAGTATTTT. It is translated as CAITAAPSTDTQYF.